The 24 T cell receptor beta chains reported below all come from one sample, sequenced in a study of blood T cell repertoires in COVID-19. TCRdb's table, derived via immunoSEQ multiplex PCR, lists solely in-frame clones and lacks some. The data hold some 220,000 clones, with roughly 87% observed a single time. What was sequenced was peripheral blood. The receptors originated from a woman under 30 who had recovered from COVID-19.

The chain couples TRBV23-1 to TRBJ2-7, with D possibly TRBD2 on 6 matching bases. TRBV23-1 is assigned to the ORF class and has an uncertain function. This CDR3 is 19 amino acids long. The V end lost 0 bases, the J end lost 2 bases, and 23 bases lay between the germline ends. In DNA form, the CDR3 reads TGCGCCAGCAGTCAATCCGTTCCAACCGGGACTGAAGAGACCTACGAGCAGTACTTC. Protein product: CASSQSVPTGTEETYEQYF.

This clone was seen once. V is TRBV10-2 and J is TRBJ1-1; the D gene is possibly TRBD1 (6 bases). The CDR3 consists of 14 residues. Deletions cut 7 bases from V and 3 bases from J, with 15 bases between. The germline V gene has CDR1 WSHSY and CDR2 SAAADI. The CDR3 here is CASKFGEGDTEAFF. Written as DNA, the CDR3 is TGCGCCAGCAAATTTGGGGAGGGGGACACTGAAGCTTTCTTT.

The genes are TRBV29-1 and TRBJ2-3; D is possibly TRBD1 (5 bases). Looked up from germline, CDR1 is SQVTM and CDR2 is ANQGSEA. Trimming pared 3 bases from V and 4 bases from J, leaving 8 bases between. The CDR3 totals 12 residues. This chain's CDR3 is CSVDRAADTQYF. CDR3 DNA: TGCAGCGTTGACAGGGCCGCAGATACGCAGTATTTT.

The gene calls are TRBV20-1 and TRBJ1-2, with D possibly TRBD1 on 5 matching bases. The germline V and J ends were trimmed by 3 bases and 8 bases, with 13 bases remaining between them. The CDR3 is 12 amino acids. Germline-derived CDR1 and CDR2 are DFQATT and SNEGSKA (reference sequence). The CDR3 nucleotides read TGCAGTGCTAGTGAGGGGCCTGGGGGCTACACCTTC. Its protein product is CSASEGPGGYTF.

CDR3 bases: TGTGCCACTACCTTTGGACTTCCACCCTACAATGAGCAGTTCTTC. Its protein product is CATTFGLPPYNEQFF. The chain joins TRBV27 to TRBJ2-1, with D maybe TRBD2 (5 bases). V gave up 10 bases and J gave up 2 bases, with 18 bases separating them. The CDR3 is made up of 15 amino acids. Germline values: CDR1 MNHEY, CDR2 SMNVEV (reference sequence).

This clone was counted a single time. The chain couples TRBV15 to TRBJ2-5; maybe TRBD2 (6 bases). With 0 bases removed from V and 5 bases from J, the gap between germline ends came to 10 bases. The CDR3 extends over 14 amino acids. Germline V gives CDR1 LNHNV, CDR2 YYDKDF (reference sequence). In nucleotides, the CDR3 is TGTGCCACCAGCAGAGATTTAGGGACTGAGACCCAGTACTTC. Amino acid sequence: CATSRDLGTETQYF.

The chain combines TRBV29-1 with TRBJ1-2, with D uncertain. The CDR3 is made up of 13 amino acids. Germline values: CDR1 SQVTM, CDR2 ANQGSEA. V was clipped by 8 bases and J by 4 bases, with 17 bases between them. CDR3 in DNA: TGCAGCACCTGGGAGGGTTCATTCTATGGCTACACCTTC. It encodes CSTWEGSFYGYTF.

The chain couples TRBV6-2 or TRBV6-3 to TRBJ2-1, with 8 positions matching TRBD2. Germline V gene lookup returns CDR1 MNHEY and CDR2 SVGEGT. The V and J ends lost 4 bases and 4 bases, in that order; junction bases with no gene match: 6. The CDR3 is 15 amino acids. For the CDR3, the DNA is TGTGCCAGCAGTTCCCCGACTAGCGAGTACAATGAGCAGTTCTTC. It specifies CASSSPTSEYNEQFF.

This clone was seen at least ten times. V gene TRBV6-5 combines with J gene TRBJ2-1, with D possibly matching TRBD2 (6 bases). Trimming cost V 6 bases and J 4 bases, with 10 bases left between them. The CDR3 loop spans 13 amino acids. In germline, CDR1 is MNHEY, CDR2 SVGAGI. The CDR3 bases are TGTGCCAGCAGACGGGACTCTTACAATGAGCAGTTCTTC. Translated, it gives CASRRDSYNEQFF.

This clone appeared a single time. This chain connects TRBV4-3 to TRBJ1-4, with 12 bases fitting TRBD1. CDR3 size: 18 residues. Germline CDR1 LGHNA, CDR2 YSLEER. The trim removed 0 bases at V and 8 bases at J, leaving 10 bases unmatched. The DNA for the CDR3 is TGCGCCAGCAGCCAAGATCGGGGGACAGGGGGCTTTTGGGAAAAACTGTTTTTT. Amino acids: CASSQDRGTGGFWEKLFF.

The J gene is TRBJ1-2, the V gene TRBV7-2; perhaps TRBD1 as D (6 bases). The CDR3 length is 14 residues. V was trimmed by 1 base and J by 4 bases, leaving 10 bases between them. Germline V gene lookup returns CDR1 SGHTA and CDR2 FQGNSA. The CDR3, as DNA: TGTGCCAGCAGCTTAGGACAGGTGGGCTATGGCTACACCTTC. Encoded protein: CASSLGQVGYGYTF.

The chain has TRBV13 and TRBJ1-1; possible D gene TRBD1, 5 bases. V gave up 5 bases and J gave up 4 bases, with 17 bases separating them. CDR1 and CDR2 (germline): PRHDT, FYEKMQ (reference sequence). This CDR3 region has 15 residues. The DNA of the CDR3 is TGTGCCAGCAGCCACGGTAGGGGAGGAGGCACTGAAGCTTTCTTT. Translating it yields CASSHGRGGGTEAFF. The full variable domain, rest sourced from reference TRBV13 and TRBJ1-1, is AAGVIQSPRHLIKEKRETATLKCYPIPRHDTVYWYQQGPGQDPQFLISFYEKMQSDKGSIPDRFSAQQFSDYHSELNMSSLELGDSALYFCASSHGRGGGTEAFFGQGTRLTVV.

This clone appeared once. The chain is built from TRBV6-2 or TRBV6-3 and TRBJ1-5; a possible D gene is TRBD1 (5 bases). Germline assignment: CDR1 MNHEY and CDR2 SVGEGT. This CDR3 is 17 amino acids long. V was cut by 3 bases and J by 5 bases, with 20 bases left in between. Here the CDR3 DNA reads TGTGCCAGCAGTTATATCTCCCCCGGGACTCTAGATCAGCCCCAGCATTTT. Its protein product is CASSYISPGTLDQPQHF.

The chain joins TRBV29-1 to TRBJ2-7; TRBD1 aligns across 10 bases. The germline V gene has CDR1 SQVTM and CDR2 ANQGSEA. The CDR3 spans 13 residues. With V trimmed by 4 bases and J by 6 bases, 6 bases remained unmatched. The CDR3, as DNA: TGCAGCGTTGGAGACAGGGGGCTCGGCGAGCAGTACTTC. Amino acid sequence: CSVGDRGLGEQYF.

V usage is TRBV27 and J usage is TRBJ1-5; weak D call: TRBD1 (6 bases). Germline lookup yields CDR1 MNHEY and CDR2 SMNVEV (reference sequence). The CDR3 is 14 amino acids. V lost 6 bases and J lost 0, with 9 bases in between. The CDR3: CASSVQGSNQPQHF. The CDR3 nucleotides read TGTGCCAGCAGCGTACAGGGTAGCAATCAGCCCCAGCATTTT.

The chain couples TRBV19 to TRBJ2-1; 8 nucleotides match TRBD2. Germline CDR1 is LNHDA and CDR2 is SQIVND (reference sequence). Trimming took 7 bases from V and 7 from J; bases not matched to a gene: 12. The CDR3 consists of 15 residues. Here the CDR3 reads CASTRKRGLGNEQFF. The CDR3 nucleotides are TGTGCCAGTACTCGCAAAAGGGGACTAGGTAATGAGCAGTTCTTC.

The genes are TRBV5-1 and TRBJ2-7, with D uncertain. The CDR3 contains 14 residues. Germline-derived CDR1 and CDR2 are SGHRS and YFSETQ. The V end lost 4 bases, the J end lost 2 bases, and 13 bases lay between the germline ends. CDR3 protein: CASSTGGPAYEQYF. CDR3 DNA: TGCGCCAGCAGCACTGGCGGTCCTGCCTACGAGCAGTACTTC. The whole variable domain, filled in from reference TRBV5-1 and TRBJ2-7, reads KAGVTQTPRYLIKTRGQQVTLSCSPISGHRSVSWYQQTPGQGLQFLFEYFSETQRNKGNFPGRFSGRQFSNSRSEMNVSTLELGDSALYLCASSTGGPAYEQYFGPGTRLTVT.

This chain uses TRBV29-1 with TRBJ1-2, with D unresolved. V was pared by 3 bases and J by 8 bases, with 10 bases between. Germline CDR1 SQVTM, CDR2 ANQGSEA. The CDR3 consists of 11 residues. CDR3 protein: CSVEGSDGYTF. The DNA for the CDR3 is TGCAGCGTTGAGGGCAGTGACGGCTACACCTTC.

V and J are TRBV4-1 and TRBJ2-1, with TRBD2 as a possible D gene (5 bases). V was clipped by 2 bases and J by 7 bases, with 9 bases between them. Germline V gives CDR1 MGHRA, CDR2 YSYEKL. The length of the CDR3 is 13 residues. The CDR3 protein is CASSQRSGNEQFF. CDR3 sequence (DNA): TGCGCCAGCAGCCAAAGGTCGGGGAATGAGCAGTTCTTC.

The chain couples TRBV27 to TRBJ2-7; unclear D gene. The germline V gene has CDR1 MNHEY and CDR2 SMNVEV (reference sequence). The CDR3 has 13 residues. Trimming took off 4 bases at V and 4 bases at J, with 11 bases between the two ends. In nucleotides, the CDR3 is TGTGCCAGCAGTTATGGCAGAAGTTACGAGCAGTACTTC. It specifies CASSYGRSYEQYF.

The gene calls are TRBV11-3 and TRBJ1-3, with unresolved D. Germline CDR1 and CDR2: SGHNT and YENEEA. V shed 0 bases and J shed 4 bases, with 7 bases lying between them. The CDR3 has 14 amino acids. The chain's CDR3 is CASSLDPVGNTIYF. The CDR3 bases are TGTGCCAGCAGCTTAGACCCCGTCGGAAACACCATATATTTT.

CDR3 loop: CAISDARPLFSYEQYF. The CDR3 DNA reads TGTGCCATCAGTGATGCCAGGCCACTGTTCTCCTACGAGCAGTACTTC. The V call is TRBV10-3, the J call TRBJ2-7, with D unclear. The germline V gene has CDR1 ENHRY and CDR2 SYGVKD. Trimming left V 3 bases short and J 0 bases short, with 15 bases between. There are 16 residues in the CDR3.

V gene TRBV6-2 or TRBV6-3 combines with J gene TRBJ2-1; TRBD2 matches at 8 bases. CDR1 and CDR2 from the germline V gene are MNHEY and SVGEGT. There are 15 residues in the CDR3. V lost 4 bases and J lost 0; bases outside the gene matches: 2. As DNA, the CDR3 is TGTGCCAGCAGTTTTAGCGGGACCTCCTACAATGAGCAGTTCTTC. Its translation is CASSFSGTSYNEQFF.

This chain uses TRBV9 with TRBJ1-2; no clear D gene. CDR3 length: 13 amino acids. The V and J ends lost 3 bases and 4 bases respectively, with 10 bases between them. Germline V gene lookup returns CDR1 SGDLS and CDR2 YYNGEE. The CDR3 loop is CASSAGGGYGYTF. DNA for the CDR3: TGTGCCAGCAGCGCCGGTGGAGGCTATGGCTACACCTTC.